The 14 T cell receptor beta chains given below trace back to one sample, sequenced in a study of T-cell reconstitution after alpha-beta-depleted transplantation in children. Preparation of the TCRbeta library was carried out with unique molecular identifiers. TCRdb processed the PCR reads anew with MiXCR; each CDR3 protein has one entry. The sample has some 300,000 distinct CDR3 sequences; under 13% are singletons. Sequenced here: PBMCs from the stem cell graft donor, sampled from the stem cell graft. The receptors shown here come from a human donor who donated a stem cell graft to a child with acute lymphoblastic leukemia.

The table lists this clonotype with a few counts. The CDR3 loop reads CSANSGQGGNEQFF. CDR3 DNA: TGCAGTGCTAATTCAGGACAGGGGGGCAATGAGCAGTTCTTC. The chain recombines TRBV20-1 with TRBJ2-1; the match to TRBD1 covers 10 bases. CDR1 and CDR2 from the germline V gene are DFQATT and SNEGSKA (reference sequence). J lost 6 bases, V lost 4 bases, and 6 bases had no gene match. The CDR3 loop spans 14 amino acids.

This clonotype was seen many times. The chain employs TRBV5-6 and TRBJ2-1; 9 bases match TRBD2. Per the germline V gene, CDR1 is SGHDT and CDR2 is YYEEEE. J was trimmed by 2 bases and V by 3 bases; bases with no gene match: 6. CDR3 size: 16 residues. CDR3 residues: CASSSTSGRAYNEQFF. The CDR3 DNA reads TGTGCCAGCAGCTCGACTAGCGGAAGAGCCTACAATGAGCAGTTCTTC. Based on the CDR3 plus reference TRBV5-6 and TRBJ2-1, the full variable domain is DAGVTQSPTHLIKTRGQQVTLRCSPKSGHDTVSWYQQALGQGPQFIFQYYEEEERQRGNFPDRFSGHQFPNYSSELNVNALLLGDSALYLCASSSTSGRAYNEQFFGPGTRLTVL.

This clonotype was detected a few times. The chain joins TRBV5-1 to TRBJ2-5; D gene unclear. Germline loops: CDR1 SGHRS, CDR2 YFSETQ. Trimming pared 5 bases from V and 7 bases from J, leaving 18 bases between. This CDR3 has 14 amino acids. CDR3: CASRLDENWGTQYF. CDR3 coding DNA: TGCGCCAGCAGACTGGACGAAAACTGGGGGACCCAGTACTTC.

The chain is built from TRBV20-1 and TRBJ1-3, with D unresolved. Trimming removed 0 bases at V and 0 bases at J, with 9 bases between. CDR1 DFQATT and CDR2 SNEGSKA come from the germline V gene (reference sequence). The CDR3 runs 15 residues. CDR3 sequence: CSARDGSVSGNTIYF. The CDR3 DNA reads as TGCAGTGCTAGAGACGGCAGCGTCTCTGGAAACACCATATATTTT.

The rearrangement links TRBV12-5 to TRBJ2-1, with 7 bases fitting TRBD1. The CDR3 contains 13 residues. Germline CDR1 and CDR2: LGHNT and FRNRAP. Trimming cost V 1 base and J 6 bases; bases outside gene matches: 0. The CDR3 protein is CASGLAGGNEQFF. In DNA form, the CDR3 reads TGTGCTAGTGGTTTGGCAGGGGGCAATGAGCAGTTCTTC.

This clonotype occurred many times. The chain links TRBV7-2 to TRBJ2-2; 8 nucleotides align to TRBD2. The CDR3 length is 16 residues. Germline V lookup: CDR1 SGHTA, CDR2 FQGNSA. The V gene end was trimmed by 2 bases and the J gene end by 1 base; junction bases not matched to a gene: 3. This CDR3 is CASSLRLAGNTGELFF. CDR3 in DNA: TGTGCCAGCAGCTTAAGGCTAGCGGGGAACACCGGGGAGCTGTTTTTT.

The chain uses TRBV20-1 and TRBJ2-5; unclear D gene. V dropped 1 base and J dropped 1 base, with 13 bases sitting between them. Looked up from germline, CDR1 is DFQATT and CDR2 is SNEGSKA (reference sequence). CDR3 size: 15 residues. CDR3 sequence: CSARGQQTLQETQYF. The CDR3 DNA reads as TGCAGTGCTAGAGGTCAACAGACACTCCAAGAGACCCAGTACTTC.

This clonotype was counted between two and nine times. The rearrangement joins TRBV7-8 to TRBJ2-1; no clear D gene. CDR3 size: 11 residues. Germline values: CDR1 SGHVS, CDR2 FQNEAQ. V lost 8 bases and J 7 bases, leaving 9 bases between the germline ends. The CDR3 spells CASAERNEQFF. CDR3 nucleotides: TGTGCCAGCGCCGAAAGAAATGAGCAGTTCTTC.

Ten or more counts support this clonotype. The rearrangement links TRBV28 to TRBJ2-7; TRBD1 matches at 10 bases. The J segment lost 3 bases and the V segment lost 8 bases, leaving 1 base of the junction unmatched. Germline V gene lookup returns CDR1 MDHEN and CDR2 SYDVKM. The CDR3 length is 12 residues. The CDR3 sequence is CASGDRGYEQYF. The CDR3 coding sequence is TGTGCCAGCGGGGACAGGGGCTACGAGCAGTACTTC.

Concerning this clonotype itself: No conserved phenylalanine or tryptophan ends this CDR3, so it is likely a read error. V usage is TRBV29-1 and J usage is TRBJ1-1; tentatively, D is TRBD1 (5 bases). Germline CDR1 is SQVTM and CDR2 is ANQGSEA. V lost 4 bases, J lost 1 base, and 13 bases lay in between. This CDR3 contains 14 residues. Written as DNA, the CDR3 is TGCAGCGTTGGTAGTGTAGGGGCGAACACTGAAGCTTTCTTA. Encoded protein: CSVGSVGANTEAFL.

This chain joins TRBV5-6 and TRBJ2-7, with 9 bases aligning to TRBD1. CDR1 is SGHDT, CDR2 YYEEEE, per germline. The CDR3 loop spans 17 amino acids. The junction had 17 bases not matched to a gene; V was cut back by 4 bases and J by 6 bases. Here the CDR3 DNA reads TGTGCCAGCAGCATCCTACTGTGGGGACAGGGTTCGCGCGAGCAGTACTTC. This codes for CASSILLWGQGSREQYF.

This clonotype has only a few counts. The CDR3 protein is CASSGVGGLPLNPYEQYF. Here the CDR3 DNA reads TGTGCCAGCAGCGGTGTGGGGGGACTACCCCTGAATCCCTACGAGCAGTACTTC. The rearrangement uses TRBV12-3 or TRBV12-4 and TRBJ2-7; 7 nucleotides agree with TRBD2. The CDR3 sequence is 18 residues long. Trimming cost V 6 bases and J 2 bases; bases outside gene matches: 19.

This clonotype showed up just a few times. V usage is TRBV20-1 and J usage is TRBJ1-2; TRBD1 matches at 8 bases. With V trimmed by 5 bases and J by 5 bases, 13 bases remained unmatched. The CDR3 totals 15 residues. Germline lookup yields CDR1 DFQATT and CDR2 SNEGSKA (reference sequence). The CDR3 protein is CSADPPGQALYGYTF. CDR3 nucleotides: TGCAGTGCTGATCCCCCGGGACAGGCTTTATATGGCTACACCTTC.

This clonotype was observed a few times. This sequence joins TRBV27 and TRBJ2-5, with 8 bases identical to TRBD2. The germline V gene encodes CDR1 MNHEY and CDR2 SMNVEV (reference sequence). With V trimmed by 3 bases and J by 6 bases, 12 bases remained unmatched. This CDR3 spans 16 amino acids. The CDR3 is CASSFGGVWGKQTQYF. In nucleotides, the CDR3 is TGTGCCAGCAGTTTCGGGGGGGTCTGGGGGAAGCAGACCCAGTACTTC.